The sequence of this TCR beta chain was determined in a study of technical replicates of blood from a few donors. The CDR3 runs 17 residues. Germline CDR1 LNHNV, CDR2 YYDKDF (reference sequence). After removal of 3 bases from V and 6 bases from J, the junction contained 13 bases not matched to a gene. The repertoire was sequenced with immunoSEQ multiplex PCR; TCRdb's copy has only in-frame clones and lacks some. The sample holds fewer than 100,000 clones, around nine tenths seen once. The chain has TRBV15 and TRBJ2-3; TRBD1 matches 9 bases. The sequencing input was T cells isolated from PBMCs. The receptor comes from a human donor in good health. The chain's CDR3 is CATSRLSTGGYGDTQYF. The CDR3 DNA is TGTGCCACCAGCAGGTTATCGACAGGGGGGTATGGGGATACGCAGTATTTT.